This T cell receptor beta chain was recovered during a study of blood T cell repertoires in COVID-19. Study in general: Samples taken during acute and convalescent COVID-19 were collected in the United States, Italy and Spain.

Trimming removed 1 base from V and 4 bases from J; junction bases left unmatched: 7. The CDR3 totals 15 residues. Germline V lookup: CDR1 SGHRS, CDR2 YFSETQ. Original processing methods: Cell counts per sample came from amplifying reference gene primers. Assay: immunoSEQ multiplex PCR; the TCRdb copy retains only in-frame clones and omits some. The DNA gave D and trimming, while V, J and clone size come from that table. Of about 120,000 clones in the sample, 75% to 85% were seen once. This receptor was taken from a human donor in a cohort sampled during active COVID-19. The specimen sequenced was peripheral blood. The chain recombines TRBV5-1 with TRBJ1-2; 7 nucleotides align to TRBD1. The chain's CDR3 is CASSLSQGGSYGYTF. The CDR3 DNA follows: TGCGCCAGCAGCTTGAGCCAGGGGGGCTCCTATGGCTACACCTTC.